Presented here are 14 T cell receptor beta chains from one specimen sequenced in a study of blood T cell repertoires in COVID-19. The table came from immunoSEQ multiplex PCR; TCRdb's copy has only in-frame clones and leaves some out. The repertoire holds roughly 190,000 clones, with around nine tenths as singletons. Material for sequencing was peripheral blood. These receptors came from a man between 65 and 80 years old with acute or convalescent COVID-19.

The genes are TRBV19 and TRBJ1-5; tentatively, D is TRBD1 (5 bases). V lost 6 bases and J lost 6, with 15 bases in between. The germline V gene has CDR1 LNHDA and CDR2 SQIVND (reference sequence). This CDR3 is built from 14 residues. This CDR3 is CASSHTAGPQPQHF. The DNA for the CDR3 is TGTGCCAGTAGCCACACCGCGGGGCCTCAGCCCCAGCATTTT. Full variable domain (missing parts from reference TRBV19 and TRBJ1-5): DGGITQSPKYLFRKEGQNVTLSCEQNLNHDAMYWYRQDPGQGLRLIYYSQIVNDFQKGDIAEGYSVSREKKESFPLTVTSAQKNPTAFYLCASSHTAGPQPQHFGDGTRLSIL.

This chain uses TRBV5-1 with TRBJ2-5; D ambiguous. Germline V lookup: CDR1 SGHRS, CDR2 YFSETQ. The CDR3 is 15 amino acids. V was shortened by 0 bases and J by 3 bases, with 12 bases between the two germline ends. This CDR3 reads CASSLEKLGKETQYF. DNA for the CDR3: TGCGCCAGCAGCTTGGAGAAGCTAGGAAAAGAGACCCAGTACTTC.

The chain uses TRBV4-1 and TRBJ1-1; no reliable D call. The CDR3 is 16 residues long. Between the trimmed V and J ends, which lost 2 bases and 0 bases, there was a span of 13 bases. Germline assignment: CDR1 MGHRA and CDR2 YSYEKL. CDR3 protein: CASSQNIAEMNTEAFF. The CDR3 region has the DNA TGCGCCAGCAGCCAAAATATAGCAGAGATGAACACTGAAGCTTTCTTT.

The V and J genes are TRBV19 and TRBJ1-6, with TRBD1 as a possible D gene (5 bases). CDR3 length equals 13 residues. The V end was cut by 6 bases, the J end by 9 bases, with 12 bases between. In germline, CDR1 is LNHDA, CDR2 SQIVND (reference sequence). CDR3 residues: CASSGAGSSPLHF. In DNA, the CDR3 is TGTGCCAGTAGCGGGGCGGGGAGTTCACCCCTCCACTTT.

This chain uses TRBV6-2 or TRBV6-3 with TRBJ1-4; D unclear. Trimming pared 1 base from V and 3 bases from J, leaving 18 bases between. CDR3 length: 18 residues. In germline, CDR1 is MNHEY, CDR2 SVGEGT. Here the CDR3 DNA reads TGTGCCAGCAGTTACTGGCGGGCGCGGAGTGATGCTAATGAAAAACTGTTTTTT. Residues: CASSYWRARSDANEKLFF.

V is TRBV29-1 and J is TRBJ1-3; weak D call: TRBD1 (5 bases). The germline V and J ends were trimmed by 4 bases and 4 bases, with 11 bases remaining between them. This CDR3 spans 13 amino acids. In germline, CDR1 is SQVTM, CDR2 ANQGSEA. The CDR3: CSVGGGLGNTIYF. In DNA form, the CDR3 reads TGCAGCGTTGGGGGGGGTCTCGGAAACACCATATATTTT.

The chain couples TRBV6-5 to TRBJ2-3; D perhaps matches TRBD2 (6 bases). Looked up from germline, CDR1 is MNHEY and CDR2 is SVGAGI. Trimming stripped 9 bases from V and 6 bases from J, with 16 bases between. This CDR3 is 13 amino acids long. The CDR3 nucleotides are TGTGCCAGGGGGGAGGCAGGGACCGATACGCAGTATTTT. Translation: CARGEAGTDTQYF.

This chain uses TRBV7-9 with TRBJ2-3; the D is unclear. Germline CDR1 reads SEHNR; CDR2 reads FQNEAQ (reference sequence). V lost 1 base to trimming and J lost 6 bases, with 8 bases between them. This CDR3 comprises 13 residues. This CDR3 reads CASSLVSVDTQYF. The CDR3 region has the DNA TGTGCCAGCAGCTTAGTATCAGTGGATACGCAGTATTTT.

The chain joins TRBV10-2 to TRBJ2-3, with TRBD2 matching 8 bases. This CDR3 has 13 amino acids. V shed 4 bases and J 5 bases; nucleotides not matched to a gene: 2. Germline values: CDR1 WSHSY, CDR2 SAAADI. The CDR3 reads CASSGTSGDTQYF. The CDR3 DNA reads TGCGCCAGCAGTGGAACTAGCGGAGATACGCAGTATTTT.

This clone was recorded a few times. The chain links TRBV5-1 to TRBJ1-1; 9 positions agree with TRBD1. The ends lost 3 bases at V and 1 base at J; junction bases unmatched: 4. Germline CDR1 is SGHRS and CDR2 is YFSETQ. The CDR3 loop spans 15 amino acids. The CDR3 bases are TGCGCCAGCAGCTCCCAGGACAGGGGGAACACTGAAGCTTTCTTT. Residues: CASSSQDRGNTEAFF.

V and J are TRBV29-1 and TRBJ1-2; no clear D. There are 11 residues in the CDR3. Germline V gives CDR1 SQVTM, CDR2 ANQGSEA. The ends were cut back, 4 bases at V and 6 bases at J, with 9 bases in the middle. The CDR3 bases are TGCAGCGTTGGAGGAGGGAATGGCTACACCTTC. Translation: CSVGGGNGYTF.

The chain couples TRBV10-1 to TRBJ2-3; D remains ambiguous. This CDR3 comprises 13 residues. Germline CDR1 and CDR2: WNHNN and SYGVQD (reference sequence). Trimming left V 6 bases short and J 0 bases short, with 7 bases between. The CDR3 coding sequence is TGCGCCAGCAGCGCACTGAGCACAGATACGCAGTATTTT. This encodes CASSALSTDTQYF.

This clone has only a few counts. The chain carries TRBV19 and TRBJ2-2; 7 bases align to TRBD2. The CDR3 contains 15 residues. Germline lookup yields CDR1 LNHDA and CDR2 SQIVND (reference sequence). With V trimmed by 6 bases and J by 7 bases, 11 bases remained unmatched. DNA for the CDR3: TGTGCCAGTAGCTGGGGGAGGGGATCTAGCGGGGAGCTGTTTTTT. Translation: CASSWGRGSSGELFF.

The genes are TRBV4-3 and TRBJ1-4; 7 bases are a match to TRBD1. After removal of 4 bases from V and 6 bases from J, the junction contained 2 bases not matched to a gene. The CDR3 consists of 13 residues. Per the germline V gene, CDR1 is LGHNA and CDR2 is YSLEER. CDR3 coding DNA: TGCGCCAGCAGCCCCGACAGGGATGAAAAACTGTTTTTT. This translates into CASSPDRDEKLFF.